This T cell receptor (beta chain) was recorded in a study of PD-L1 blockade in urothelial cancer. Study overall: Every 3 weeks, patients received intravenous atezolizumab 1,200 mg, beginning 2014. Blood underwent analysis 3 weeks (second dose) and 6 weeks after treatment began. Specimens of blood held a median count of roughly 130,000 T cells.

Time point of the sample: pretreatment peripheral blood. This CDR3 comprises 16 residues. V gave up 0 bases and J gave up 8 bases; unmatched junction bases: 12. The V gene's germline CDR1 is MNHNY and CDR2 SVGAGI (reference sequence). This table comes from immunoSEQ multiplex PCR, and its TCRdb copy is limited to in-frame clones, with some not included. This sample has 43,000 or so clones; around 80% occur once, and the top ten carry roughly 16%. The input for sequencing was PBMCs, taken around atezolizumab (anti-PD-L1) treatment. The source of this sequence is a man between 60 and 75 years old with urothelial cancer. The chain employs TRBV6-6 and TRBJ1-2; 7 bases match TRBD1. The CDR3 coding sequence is TGTGCCAGCAGTTACTCGGAACTTACAGGGGCGAGAGGCTACACCTTC. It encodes CASSYSELTGARGYTF.